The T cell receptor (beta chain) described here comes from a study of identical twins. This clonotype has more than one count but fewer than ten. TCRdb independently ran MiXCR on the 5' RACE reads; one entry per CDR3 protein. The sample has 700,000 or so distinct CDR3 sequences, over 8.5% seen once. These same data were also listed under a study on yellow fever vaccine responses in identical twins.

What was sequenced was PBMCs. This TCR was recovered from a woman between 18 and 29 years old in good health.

CDR3 sequence: CASGFNTDTQYF. CDR3 nucleotides: TGTGCTAGTGGTTTCAACACAGATACGCAGTATTTT. The chain joins TRBV12-5 to TRBJ2-3; no firm D call. V was pared by 3 bases and J by 2 bases, with 3 bases between. There are 12 residues in the CDR3. The germline V gene encodes CDR1 LGHNT and CDR2 FRNRAP.